One sample yielded the 12 T cell receptor beta chains listed below, sequenced in a study of control samples from healthy donors and cancer patients. The method was immunoSEQ multiplex PCR; TCRdb's version includes in-frame clones alone and lacks a portion of them. This sample carries roughly 170,000 clones, approximately 94% of them seen once, and the ten largest clones take about 1.4%. Material: blood. The receptors were sampled from a young woman in good health.

The V gene is TRBV11-2, the J gene TRBJ1-1; TRBD1 matches at 10 bases. CDR1 and CDR2 (germline): SGHAT, FQNNGV. The V gene end was trimmed by 5 bases and the J gene end by 3 bases; junction bases not matched to a gene: 3. The length of the CDR3 is 14 residues. The CDR3 region is CASSIGTGDTEAFF. CDR3 nucleotide sequence: TGTGCCAGCAGCATCGGGACAGGGGACACTGAAGCTTTCTTT.

V gene TRBV5-1 combines with J gene TRBJ2-5, with 7 bases fitting TRBD1. The germline V gene has CDR1 SGHRS and CDR2 YFSETQ. The CDR3 consists of 15 residues. The J segment lost 2 bases and the V segment lost 0 bases, leaving 4 bases of the junction unmatched. The CDR3 here is CASSLGGTAQETQYF. For the CDR3, the DNA is TGCGCCAGCAGCTTGGGGGGGACAGCTCAAGAGACCCAGTACTTC.

V is TRBV3-1 (or the pseudogene TRBV3-2) and J is TRBJ2-2; D gene uncertain. V was trimmed by 1 base and J by 5 bases, leaving 20 bases between them. The CDR3 runs to 18 residues. CDR1 LGHDT and CDR2 YNNKEL come from the germline V gene (reference sequence). The CDR3 bases are TGTGCCAGCAGCCAAGGGAAGTGGCACCTGCAGTGGACCGGGGAGCTGTTTTTT. Its translation is CASSQGKWHLQWTGELFF.

The rearrangement links TRBV4-2 to TRBJ2-7; D is uncertain. Trimming left V 4 bases short and J 2 bases short, with 9 bases between. CDR1 is LGHNA, CDR2 YNFKEQ, per germline. This CDR3 contains 13 residues. The CDR3 bases are TGTGCCAGCAGCCCCCTGGGCCCCTACGAGCAGTACTTC. Translated, it gives CASSPLGPYEQYF.

CDR3 sequence reads: CSARTGLNTEAFF. The CDR3 DNA is TGCAGCGCTCGGACAGGGCTGAACACTGAAGCTTTCTTT. This rearrangement joins TRBV29-1 to TRBJ1-1; 8 bases map to TRBD1. Germline V CDR1 and CDR2: SQVTM, ANQGSEA. The V segment lost 7 bases and the J segment 0 bases; nucleotides outside the gene matches: 4. This CDR3 has 13 amino acids.

This clone was detected only once. The chain combines TRBV3-1 (or the pseudogene TRBV3-2) with TRBJ1-4; no clear D gene. Per the germline V gene, CDR1 is LGHDT and CDR2 is YNNKEL (reference sequence). The CDR3 loop spans 19 amino acids. V was trimmed by 5 bases and J by 2 bases, leaving 24 bases between them. The CDR3 coding sequence is TGTGCCAGCAGCTTGCCCCCCGACACAGACGGAGGCACTAATGAAAAACTGTTTTTT. Its protein is CASSLPPDTDGGTNEKLFF.

The CDR3, as DNA: TGTGCCAGTAGTTGGGACAGGGATAACTATGGCTACACCTTC. It encodes CASSWDRDNYGYTF. The chain uses TRBV19 and TRBJ1-2; 9 bases fit TRBD1. The CDR3 is 14 amino acids. The V segment lost 5 bases and the J segment 1 base; nucleotides outside the gene matches: 2. Germline V gene data show CDR1 as LNHDA and CDR2 as SQIVND (reference sequence).

This clone appeared once. The rearrangement uses TRBV10-3 and TRBJ2-3; D gene ambiguous. CDR3 length equals 15 residues. The V end was cut by 3 bases, the J end by 7 bases, with 17 bases between. Germline V gene lookup returns CDR1 ENHRY and CDR2 SYGVKD. CDR3 amino acids: CAISDPRLVDNTQYF. In nucleotides, the CDR3 is TGTGCCATCAGTGATCCCCGTTTGGTCGACAATACGCAGTATTTT.

About this clone: Different DNA sequences within this sample yield the same CDR3. The chain combines TRBV28 with TRBJ1-1; D unresolved. The CDR3 spans 13 residues. V lost 6 bases to trimming and J lost 0 bases, with 8 bases between them. The germline V gene has CDR1 MDHEN and CDR2 SYDVKM. CDR3 residues: CASSLRVNTEAFF. CDR3 coding DNA: TGTGCCAGCAGCCTTAGGGTGAACACTGAAGCTTTCTTT. The full variable domain, with the rest looked up from reference TRBV28 and TRBJ1-1, is DVKVTQSSRYLVKRTGEKVFLECVQDMDHENMFWYRQDPGLGLRLIYFSYDVKMKEKGDIPEGYSVSREKKERFSLILESASTNQTSMYLCASSLRVNTEAFFGQGTRLTVV.

This chain joins TRBV3-1 (or the pseudogene TRBV3-2) and TRBJ1-6; D may be TRBD1 (5 bases). CDR3 length equals 14 residues. Trimming took 1 base from V and 10 from J, leaving 11 bases between them. Germline assignment: CDR1 LGHDT and CDR2 YNNKEL (reference sequence). The CDR3, as DNA: TGTGCCAGCAGCCAAGTGGGGGAACAATCACCCCTCCACTTT. It yields the protein CASSQVGEQSPLHF.

The chain has TRBV6-4 and TRBJ1-2, with D maybe TRBD1 (5 bases). V was clipped by 0 bases and J by 3 bases, with 8 bases between them. Germline V lookup: CDR1 MRHNA, CDR2 SNTAGT. This CDR3 has 14 amino acids. CDR3 region: CASSDSWGYYGYTF. The CDR3 region has the DNA TGTGCCAGCAGTGACTCGTGGGGGTACTATGGCTACACCTTC.

The V and J genes are TRBV2 and TRBJ1-1; D uncertain. The CDR3 spans 15 residues. Germline assignment: CDR1 SNHLY and CDR2 FYNNEI. With 6 bases removed from V and 0 bases from J, the gap between germline ends came to 14 bases. The chain's CDR3 is CASSIEGNLNTEAFF. DNA of the CDR3: TGTGCCAGCAGCATCGAGGGCAATCTGAACACTGAAGCTTTCTTT. Complete variable domain (other parts from reference TRBV2 and TRBJ1-1): EPEVTQTPSHQVTQMGQEVILRCVPISNHLYFYWYRQILGQKVEFLVSFYNNEISEKSEIFDDQFSVERPDGSNFTLKIRSTKLEDSAMYFCASSIEGNLNTEAFFGQGTRLTVV.